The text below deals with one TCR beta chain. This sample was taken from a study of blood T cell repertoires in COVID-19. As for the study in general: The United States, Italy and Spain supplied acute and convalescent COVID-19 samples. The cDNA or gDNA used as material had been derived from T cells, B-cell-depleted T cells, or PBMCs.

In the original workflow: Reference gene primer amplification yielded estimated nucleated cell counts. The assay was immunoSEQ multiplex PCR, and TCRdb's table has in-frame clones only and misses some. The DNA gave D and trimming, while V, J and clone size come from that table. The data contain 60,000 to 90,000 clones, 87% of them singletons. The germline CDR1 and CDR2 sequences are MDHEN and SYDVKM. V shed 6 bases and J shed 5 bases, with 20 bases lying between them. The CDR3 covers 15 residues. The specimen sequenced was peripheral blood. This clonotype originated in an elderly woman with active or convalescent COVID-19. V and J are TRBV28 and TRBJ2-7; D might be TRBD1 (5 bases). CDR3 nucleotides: TGTGCCAGCAGGCCACCGTTGGACATATGGAACGAGCAGTACTTC. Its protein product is CASRPPLDIWNEQYF.